The 26 T cell receptor beta chains below all came from one sample that was sequenced in a study of cytomegalovirus exposure and HLA in healthy donors (dated by TCRdb to the late 2010s). Libraries were made using the immunoSEQ multiplex PCR assay. For the multiplex PCR, a mixture combining 60 forward primers for TCR Vbeta segments and 13 reverse primers for TCR Jbeta segments was used. As stored in TCRdb, this immuneACCESS dataset retains in-frame rearrangements with V and J assigned. A fraction of the clones does not appear; measured against another copy, unresolved V genes explain less than half of the discrepancy, and the remainder lacks a known reason. The sample table holds some 150,000 clones, of which less than 90% were seen once. Jointly, the top ten make up about 4.3% of the sample. Material for sequencing was PBMCs. These TCRs come from a woman aged 45-59 years in good health and CMV-seropositive.

V gene TRBV7-2 combines with J gene TRBJ2-7; 14 bases map to TRBD2. The CDR3 length is 16 residues. J was trimmed by 7 bases and V by 1 base; bases with no gene match: 6. Germline values: CDR1 SGHTA, CDR2 FQGNSA. CDR3 sequence: CASSLVSGTSGREQYF. The CDR3 DNA reads as TGTGCCAGCAGCTTAGTTTCTGGGACTAGCGGGAGAGAGCAGTACTTC. Variable domain in full (rest from reference TRBV7-2 and TRBJ2-7): GAGVSQSPSNKVTEKGKDVELRCDPISGHTALYWYRQSLGQGLEFLIYFQGNSAPDKSGLPSDRFSAERTGGSVSTLTIQRTQQEDSAVYLCASSLVSGTSGREQYFGPGTRLTVT.

V is TRBV4-3 and J is TRBJ2-2; the D gene is possibly TRBD1 (6 bases). The germline V and J ends were trimmed by 4 bases and 3 bases, with 12 bases remaining between them. The CDR3 covers 15 residues. Germline loops: CDR1 LGHNA, CDR2 YSLEER. The CDR3 coding sequence is TGCGCCAGCAGCCCAGGGGCAGAGTACACCGGGGAGCTGTTTTTT. It is translated as CASSPGAEYTGELFF.

J is TRBJ2-1 and V is TRBV29-1, with TRBD2 matching over 9 bases. V trimming: 3 bases; J trimming: 8 bases; junction bases outside the gene matches: 5. CDR1 SQVTM and CDR2 ANQGSEA come from the germline V gene. This CDR3 is 13 amino acids long. This chain's CDR3 is CSVDIAGVHEQFF. In DNA form, the CDR3 reads TGCAGCGTTGACATAGCGGGAGTCCATGAGCAGTTCTTC.

This clone was found once. The J gene is TRBJ1-4, the V gene TRBV21-1; TRBD1, the table's D call, was not compared with the DNA. TRBV21-1 is labeled a pseudogene. CDR3 size: 14 residues. Here the CDR3 DNA reads TGTGCCAGCATCCGGGACAGGGATCTTGAAAAACTGTTTTTT. It translates to CASIRDRDLEKLFF.

This clone was seen a few times. The J gene is TRBJ2-7, the V gene TRBV28; D is ambiguous. The CDR3 consists of 17 residues. The germline gives CDR1 MDHEN, CDR2 SYDVKM. Trimming cost V 6 bases and J 0 bases, with 21 bases left between them. The CDR3 DNA sequence: TGTGCCAGCAGAGGAAAAAAAGAGAGGTCCGACTCCTACGAGCAGTACTTC. Encoded protein: CASRGKKERSDSYEQYF.

Of note for this clone: Additional DNA sequences in this sample encode the identical CDR3. The chain couples TRBV5-1 to TRBJ2-1, with a weak D call TRBD1 (5 bases). Germline CDR1 is SGHRS and CDR2 is YFSETQ. V gave up 0 bases and J gave up 0 bases, with 7 bases separating them. The CDR3 is 15 residues long. The CDR3 loop is CASSLGQGSYNEQFF. CDR3 sequence (DNA): TGCGCCAGCAGCTTGGGGCAGGGCTCCTACAATGAGCAGTTCTTC. Full variable domain (rest looked up from reference TRBV5-1 and TRBJ2-1): KAGVTQTPRYLIKTRGQQVTLSCSPISGHRSVSWYQQTPGQGLQFLFEYFSETQRNKGNFPGRFSGRQFSNSRSEMNVSTLELGDSALYLCASSLGQGSYNEQFFGPGTRLTVL.

The chain has TRBV29-1 and TRBJ2-3; D gene unclear. The CDR3 runs to 15 residues. Germline CDR1 and CDR2: SQVTM and ANQGSEA. V shed 0 bases and J shed 2 bases, with 12 bases lying between them. In DNA, the CDR3 is TGCAGCGTTGAAGATCTCGGCGGCTCCACAGATACGCAGTATTTT. Translating gives CSVEDLGGSTDTQYF.

V and J are TRBV28 and TRBJ2-7; unclear D gene. The CDR3 loop spans 13 amino acids. CDR1 and CDR2 from the germline V gene are MDHEN and SYDVKM. Trimming stripped 4 bases from V and 2 bases from J, with 9 bases between. The CDR3 is CASSSQVPYEQYF. CDR3 DNA: TGTGCCAGCAGTTCCCAGGTCCCCTACGAGCAGTACTTC.

This clone was picked up one time. The genes are TRBV5-1 and TRBJ2-1, with TRBD2 as a possible D gene (6 bases). The CDR3 extends over 14 amino acids. Germline V gives CDR1 SGHRS, CDR2 YFSETQ. The V and J ends lost 5 bases and 10 bases respectively, with 19 bases between them. CDR3 loop: CASSLTTSFREQFF. The DNA for the CDR3 is TGCGCCAGCAGTCTGACAACTAGCTTCCGGGAGCAGTTCTTC.

This chain uses TRBV9 with TRBJ2-3; tentatively, D is TRBD2 (6 bases). V lost 6 bases and J 4 bases, leaving 18 bases between the germline ends. CDR3 size: 15 residues. Germline CDR1 reads SGDLS; CDR2 reads YYNGEE. The DNA of the CDR3 is TGTGCCAGCACTTCGGGAGACGGGGTAGCAGATACGCAGTATTTT. Translation gives CASTSGDGVADTQYF. Filled out from reference TRBV9 and TRBJ2-3, the complete variable domain reads DSGVTQTPKHLITATGQRVTLRCSPRSGDLSVYWYQQSLDQGLQFLIQYYNGEERAKGNILERFSAQQFPDLHSELNLSSLELGDSALYFCASTSGDGVADTQYFGPGTRLTVL.

This chain connects TRBV7-2 to TRBJ2-1, with a weak D call TRBD2 (6 bases). Per germline, CDR1 SGHTA and CDR2 FQGNSA. CDR3 size: 15 residues. Trimming removed 5 bases at V and 8 bases at J, with 19 bases between. For the CDR3, the DNA is TGTGCCAGCAGCGGAGGGACCCAAGGGTTCGATGAGCAGTTCTTC. Translated: CASSGGTQGFDEQFF.

The chain couples TRBV27 to TRBJ2-7; TRBD1 matches 9 bases. The germline V gene has CDR1 MNHEY and CDR2 SMNVEV (reference sequence). With V trimmed by 5 bases and J by 5 bases, 4 bases remained unmatched. This CDR3 is built from 13 residues. The CDR3 DNA reads TGTGCCAGCAGTCCGTGGGACAGGGACGAGCAGTACTTC. Encoded protein: CASSPWDRDEQYF.

The CDR3 is CSVELRSTPYGYTF. DNA of the CDR3: TGCAGCGTTGAACTACGATCCACCCCTTATGGCTACACCTTC. V and J are TRBV29-1 and TRBJ1-2, with D unresolved. This CDR3 has 14 residues. V was shortened by 2 bases and J by 5 bases, with 15 bases between the two germline ends. Germline CDR1 reads SQVTM; CDR2 reads ANQGSEA.

This rearrangement joins TRBV7-2 to TRBJ2-3; 7 bases match TRBD1. This CDR3 is 16 amino acids long. V shed 5 bases, J shed 0 bases, and the junction held 8 bases outside the gene matches. Germline CDR1 SGHTA, CDR2 FQGNSA. CDR3 loop: CASSTRPGQSTDTQYF. CDR3 sequence (DNA): TGTGCCAGCAGCACAAGACCGGGACAGAGCACAGATACGCAGTATTTT. The whole variable domain, remainder taken from reference TRBV7-2 and TRBJ2-3, is GAGVSQSPSNKVTEKGKDVELRCDPISGHTALYWYRQSLGQGLEFLIYFQGNSAPDKSGLPSDRFSAERTGGSVSTLTIQRTQQEDSAVYLCASSTRPGQSTDTQYFGPGTRLTVL.

The chain uses TRBV6-5 and TRBJ1-4; 9 bases line up with TRBD1. CDR1 MNHEY and CDR2 SVGAGI come from the germline V gene. V was pared by 6 bases and J by 7 bases, with 6 bases of the junction left unmatched. The CDR3 spans 14 residues. The CDR3 region has the DNA TGTGCCAGCAGAAAGGGACAGGGAGCTGAAAAACTGTTTTTT. It codes for CASRKGQGAEKLFF.

This rearrangement joins TRBV10-3 to TRBJ2-1; 7 bases fit TRBD1. Trimming took 3 bases from V and 1 from J; bases not matched to a gene: 0. The CDR3 totals 14 residues. Per germline, CDR1 ENHRY and CDR2 SYGVKD. The DNA for the CDR3 is TGTGCCATCAGTGACAGGGGGTCCTACAATGAGCAGTTCTTC. Translation: CAISDRGSYNEQFF.

The chain carries TRBV7-9 and TRBJ1-5; weak D call: TRBD1 (6 bases). Germline CDR1 reads SEHNR; CDR2 reads FQNEAQ (reference sequence). V was trimmed by 5 bases and J by 4 bases, leaving 12 bases between them. The CDR3 has 14 residues. The CDR3 reads CASSKATGNQPQHF. Here the CDR3 DNA reads TGTGCCAGCAGCAAAGCGACAGGAAATCAGCCCCAGCATTTT.

CDR3 loop: CATEGPSEGQETQYF. The CDR3 bases are TGTGCCACCGAGGGCCCCTCGGAGGGTCAAGAGACCCAGTACTTC. J is TRBJ2-5 and V is TRBV10-3; D is possibly TRBD2 (6 bases). The ends were cut back, 10 bases at V and 2 bases at J, with 20 bases in the middle. There are 15 residues in the CDR3. In germline, CDR1 is ENHRY, CDR2 SYGVKD.

The chain carries TRBV13 and TRBJ2-7, with D perhaps matching TRBD2 (7 bases). Germline values: CDR1 PRHDT, CDR2 FYEKMQ (reference sequence). Between the trimmed V and J ends, which lost 4 bases and 3 bases, there was a span of 13 bases. The CDR3 covers 14 residues. The CDR3 region has the DNA TGTGCCAGCAGCTCAGTGGGGGGGCTCTACGAGCAGTACTTC. The encoded protein is CASSSVGGLYEQYF.

This clone was counted between two and nine times. The genes are TRBV27 and TRBJ2-7; tentative D call: TRBD1 (6 bases). Trimming removed 4 bases at V and 5 bases at J, with 15 bases between. The CDR3 has 14 residues. Germline V gene sequence: CDR1 MNHEY, CDR2 SMNVEV (reference sequence). The DNA for the CDR3 is TGTGCCAGCAGTTGGGGGCCAGGGTCCCACGAGCAGTACTTC. Translated: CASSWGPGSHEQYF.

This clone came up a few times. This rearrangement joins TRBV6-5 to TRBJ2-2; the match to TRBD1 covers 11 bases. This CDR3 region has 15 residues. Germline V gene lookup returns CDR1 MNHEY and CDR2 SVGAGI. V shed 8 bases and J 4 bases; nucleotides not matched to a gene: 6. The chain's CDR3 is CASLDRGLITGELFF. CDR3 bases: TGTGCCAGCTTGGACAGGGGGCTGATCACCGGGGAGCTGTTTTTT.

The chain has TRBV9 and TRBJ2-7; TRBD1 matches at 8 bases. Germline assignment: CDR1 SGDLS and CDR2 YYNGEE. Losses at the gene ends were 4 bases for V and 3 bases for J; bases not matched to a gene: 9. The CDR3 covers 15 residues. DNA of the CDR3: TGTGCCAGCAGCCTTTTCGGGACAGGAAACTACGAGCAGTACTTC. It is translated as CASSLFGTGNYEQYF.

This chain connects TRBV7-2 to TRBJ1-1; 7 bases align to TRBD1. Per germline, CDR1 SGHTA and CDR2 FQGNSA. Trimming took 4 bases from V and 0 from J; bases not matched to a gene: 2. This CDR3 is built from 14 residues. CDR3 residues: CASSSDRVNTEAFF. CDR3 coding DNA: TGTGCCAGCAGCTCAGACAGGGTGAACACTGAAGCTTTCTTT. The full variable domain, its missing parts supplied by reference TRBV7-2 and TRBJ1-1, is GAGVSQSPSNKVTEKGKDVELRCDPISGHTALYWYRQSLGQGLEFLIYFQGNSAPDKSGLPSDRFSAERTGGSVSTLTIQRTQQEDSAVYLCASSSDRVNTEAFFGQGTRLTVV.

This sequence joins TRBV5-1 and TRBJ2-7, with D hard to call. Per the germline V gene, CDR1 is SGHRS and CDR2 is YFSETQ. This CDR3 is built from 14 residues. Trimming took 0 bases from V and 4 from J, leaving 11 bases between them. The chain's CDR3 is CASSLAADSYEQYF. The CDR3 nucleotides are TGCGCCAGCAGCTTGGCCGCGGATAGTTACGAGCAGTACTTC. The whole variable domain, remainder taken from reference TRBV5-1 and TRBJ2-7, is KAGVTQTPRYLIKTRGQQVTLSCSPISGHRSVSWYQQTPGQGLQFLFEYFSETQRNKGNFPGRFSGRQFSNSRSEMNVSTLELGDSALYLCASSLAADSYEQYFGPGTRLTVT.

In this sample, this clone turned up once. CDR3 sequence reads: CASSLGRGIRGPYEQYF. CDR3 DNA sequence: TGTGCCAGCAGCTTAGGCAGGGGGATAAGAGGGCCCTACGAGCAGTACTTC. The genes are TRBV13 and TRBJ2-7, with 7 bases lining up with TRBD1. The trim removed 0 bases at V and 2 bases at J, leaving 10 bases unmatched. Germline values: CDR1 PRHDT, CDR2 FYEKMQ (reference sequence). The CDR3 has 17 amino acids.

The V call is TRBV28, the J call TRBJ2-7, with a possible D match to TRBD1 (5 bases). Germline CDR1 and CDR2: MDHEN and SYDVKM. The CDR3 sequence is 15 residues long. Trimming removed 2 bases from V and 3 bases from J, with 14 bases in between. DNA for the CDR3: TGTGCCAGCAGTTTAACGGCAGGGAAGCGCTACGAGCAGTACTTC. This translates into CASSLTAGKRYEQYF.